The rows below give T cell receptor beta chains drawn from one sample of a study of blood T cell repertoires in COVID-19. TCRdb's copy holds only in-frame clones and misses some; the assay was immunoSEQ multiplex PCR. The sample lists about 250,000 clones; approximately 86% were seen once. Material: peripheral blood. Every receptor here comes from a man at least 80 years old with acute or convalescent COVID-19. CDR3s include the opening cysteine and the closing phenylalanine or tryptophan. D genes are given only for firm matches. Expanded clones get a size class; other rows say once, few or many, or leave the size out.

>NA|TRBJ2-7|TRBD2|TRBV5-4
TGTGCCAGCAGCTCCGCCCCGACGGGAGGCCCCTACGAGCAGTACTTC
CASSSAPTGGPYEQYF
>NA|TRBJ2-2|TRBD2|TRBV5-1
TGCGCCAGCAGCTTTCGACTAGCGGGAAACACCGGGGAGCTGTTTTTT
CASSFRLAGNTGELFF
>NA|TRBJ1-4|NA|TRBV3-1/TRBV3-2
TGTGCCAGCAGCCAAGACAGGGTACGTGAAAAACTGTTTTTT
CASSQDRVREKLFF
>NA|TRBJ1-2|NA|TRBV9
TGTGCCAGCAGCGCCCCCCATAACTATGGCTACACCTTC
CASSAPHNYGYTF
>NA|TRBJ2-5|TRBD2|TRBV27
TGTGCCAGGGGAGGGCGGCCACAAGAGACCCAGTACTTC
CARGGRPQETQYF
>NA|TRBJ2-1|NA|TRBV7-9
TGTGCCAGCAGCTTAGAGGTCCGGGGGAGGAATGAGCAGTTCTTC
CASSLEVRGRNEQFF
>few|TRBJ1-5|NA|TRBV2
TGTGCCAGCAGTGACTTCCGCAATCAGCCCCAGCATTTT
CASSDFRNQPQHF
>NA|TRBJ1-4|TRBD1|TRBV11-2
TGTGCCAGCACCAACCGGGACAGGGGGTACGAAAAACTGTTTTTT
CASTNRDRGYEKLFF
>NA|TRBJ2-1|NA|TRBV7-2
TGTGCCAGCAGCTTATCGGCTAGCAACTACAATGAGCAGTTCTTC
CASSLSASNYNEQFF
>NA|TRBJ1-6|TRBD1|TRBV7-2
TGTGCCAGCAGCCCGAGACAGGGGCATAATTCACCCCTCCACTTT
CASSPRQGHNSPLHF
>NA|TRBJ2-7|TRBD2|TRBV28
TGTGCCAGCAGTCCCCAGACTAGCGGGAGCTACGAGCAGTACTTC
CASSPQTSGSYEQYF
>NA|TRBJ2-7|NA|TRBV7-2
TGTGCCAGCAGCTTATCAGCCTACGAGCAGTACTTC
CASSLSAYEQYF
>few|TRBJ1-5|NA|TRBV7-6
TGTGCCAGCAGCTCCGGTGGAGCAAATCAGCCCCAGCATTTT
CASSSGGANQPQHF
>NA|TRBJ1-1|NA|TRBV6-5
TGTGCCAGTGGTATGGGCGGGAGGACTGAAGCTTTCTTT
CASGMGGRTEAFF
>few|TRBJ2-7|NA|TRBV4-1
TGCGCCAGCAGCCAAGATGCAGGGGGGACTTCTACGGTGCAGTACTTC
CASSQDAGGTSTVQYF
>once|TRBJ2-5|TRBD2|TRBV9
TGTGCCAGCAGCGTAGGGGCGGGGGGAACATTTGAGACCCAGTACTTC
CASSVGAGGTFETQYF
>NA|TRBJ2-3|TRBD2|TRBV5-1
TGCGCCAGCAGCCTTGGACTAGCGGGGCGCACAGATACGCAGTATTTT
CASSLGLAGRTDTQYF
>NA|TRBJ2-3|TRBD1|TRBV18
TGTGCCAGCTCACCACAGACAGGGGAGGGCACAGATACGCAGTATTTT
CASSPQTGEGTDTQYF
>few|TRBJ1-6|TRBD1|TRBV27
TGTGCCAGCAGTCAGTCCGGGACAGCTAATTCACCCCTCCACTTT
CASSQSGTANSPLHF
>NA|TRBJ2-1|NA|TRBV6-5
TGTGCCAGCACATCCAATCAAAACAATGAGCAGTTCTTC
CASTSNQNNEQFF
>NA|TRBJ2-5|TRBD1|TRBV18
TGTGCCAGCTCACCAGGGACAGTTGGGGGACAAGAGACCCAGTACTTC
CASSPGTVGGQETQYF
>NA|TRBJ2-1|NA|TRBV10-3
TGTGCCATCAGTGAGTCGAAACTTCTGAGCATCAATGAGCAGTTCTTC
CAISESKLLSINEQFF
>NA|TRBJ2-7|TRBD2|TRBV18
TGTGCCAGCTCACTTGGGACTATCACCTACGAGCAGTACTTC
CASSLGTITYEQYF
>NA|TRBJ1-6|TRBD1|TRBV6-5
TGTGCCAGCACCAGAGACAGGGATGATTCACCCCTCCACTTT
CASTRDRDDSPLHF
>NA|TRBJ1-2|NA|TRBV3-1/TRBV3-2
TGTGCCAGCAGCCAGCAGACAGGCGTCTATGGCTACACCTTC
CASSQQTGVYGYTF
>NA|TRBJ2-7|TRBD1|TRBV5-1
TGCGCCAGCAGCTTGGCTGACAGGGGATACGAGCAGTACTTC
CASSLADRGYEQYF
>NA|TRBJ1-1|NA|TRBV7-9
TGTGCCAGCAGCCCTACCCTCGTGGACACTGAAGCTTTCTTT
CASSPTLVDTEAFF
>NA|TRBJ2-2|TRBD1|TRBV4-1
TGCGCCAGCAGCGTAAATTCTCAGGGGGCCTCGGGGGAGCTGTTTTTT
CASSVNSQGASGELFF
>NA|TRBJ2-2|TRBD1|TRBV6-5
TGTGCCAGCAGTTACCTTCCTGACAGGGCTGGCGGGGAGCTGTTTTTT
CASSYLPDRAGGELFF
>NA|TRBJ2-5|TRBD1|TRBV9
TGTGCCAGCAGCGTTTTGACAGGGACACAAGAGACCCAGTACTTC
CASSVLTGTQETQYF
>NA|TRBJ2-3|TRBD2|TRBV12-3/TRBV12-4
TGTGCCAGCTTGGGGGGGGAAGAAGATACGCAGTATTTT
CASLGGEEDTQYF
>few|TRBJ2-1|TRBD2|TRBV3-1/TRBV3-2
TGTGCCAGCAGCCAGGCCTGGACTAGCAACAATGAGCAGTTCTTC
CASSQAWTSNNEQFF
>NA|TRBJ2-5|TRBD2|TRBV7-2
TGTGCCAGCAGCCCCGGGGGGGCCGCGGGGTACCAAGAGACCCAGTACTTC
CASSPGGAAGYQETQYF
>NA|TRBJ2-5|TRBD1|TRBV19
TGTGCCAGTTCCTCCGACAGGGGGCAACAGACCCAGTACTTC
CASSSDRGQQTQYF
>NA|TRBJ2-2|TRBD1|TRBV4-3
TGCGCCAGCGGGACAGGGGGCTACACCGGGGAGCTGTTTTTT
CASGTGGYTGELFF